This T cell receptor beta chain was found in a study of shared clonotypes between healthy human individuals. Study-level findings and limits: Only blood was sampled; tissue repertoires likely differ.

The V gene end was trimmed by 3 bases and the J gene end by 5 bases; junction bases not matched to a gene: 6. This CDR3 comprises 14 residues. Germline V lookup: CDR1 MDHEN, CDR2 SYDVKM. Free of recent acute infections or vaccinations, the donors were healthy HIV-negative adults. With respect to this clone: Its target is not known.

Unsorted PBMC samples were amplified in replicate PCRs containing roughly 290 ng DNA, about 30,000 T cell genomes. Sequencing was performed on unsorted PBMC DNA using ten immunoSEQ deep assay plates. This table comes from immunoSEQ multiplex PCR, and its TCRdb copy is limited to in-frame clones, with some not included. This sample has hundreds of thousands of clones; roughly 83% occur once, and the top ten carry over 10%. The chain employs TRBV28 and TRBJ2-7; TRBD1 agrees at 8 bases. The sequence was obtained from a woman in her forties in good health. Some clones in this sample may be carry-over from other donors' samples. The sample consisted of PBMCs. Here the CDR3 DNA reads TGTGCCAGCAGTTTCCGACAGGGGAAGGACGAGCAGTACTTC. Amino acid sequence: CASSFRQGKDEQYF. The full variable domain, rest sourced from reference TRBV28 and TRBJ2-7, is DVKVTQSSRYLVKRTGEKVFLECVQDMDHENMFWYRQDPGLGLRLIYFSYDVKMKEKGDIPEGYSVSREKKERFSLILESASTNQTSMYLCASSFRQGKDEQYFGPGTRLTVT.